A selection of T cell receptor beta chains follows, all from one sample in a study of cytomegalovirus exposure and HLA in healthy donors. Data came from immunoSEQ multiplex PCR; TCRdb stores just in-frame clones and leaves some out. The sample yields 110,000 to 150,000 clones, 9.4% seen once. The sample comprised PBMCs. The receptors stem from a male donor in good health and CMV-seronegative. Both conserved end residues are part of each CDR3. D genes are given only for firm matches. The size field is filled for only some rows; it gives once, few, many or a size class.

clone_size: .; v_call: TRBV5-1; d_call: .; j_call: TRBJ1-2; cdr3_nt: TGCGCCAGCAGCCTGAGACCTCTATGGGGGGAACGCTATGGCTACACCTTC; cdr3_aa: CASSLRPLWGERYGYTF
clone_size: few; v_call: TRBV6-6; d_call: .; j_call: TRBJ2-7; cdr3_nt: TGTGCCAGCAGTTACTCCCAACCGGGGACCTACGAGCAGTACTTC; cdr3_aa: CASSYSQPGTYEQYF
clone_size: few; v_call: TRBV6-6; d_call: .; j_call: TRBJ2-2; cdr3_nt: TGTGCCAGCAGACCCAGCGGCCTTAACACCGGGGAGCTGTTTTTT; cdr3_aa: CASRPSGLNTGELFF
clone_size: .; v_call: TRBV5-1; d_call: .; j_call: TRBJ2-1; cdr3_nt: TGCGCCAGCAGCTTAAAACAGGGAATCGATGAGCAGTTCTTC; cdr3_aa: CASSLKQGIDEQFF
clone_size: .; v_call: TRBV29-1; d_call: .; j_call: TRBJ2-5; cdr3_nt: TGCAGCGTTGTACAGGGTCGGGGAGAGACCCAGTACTTC; cdr3_aa: CSVVQGRGETQYF
clone_size: few; v_call: TRBV5-4; d_call: TRBD2; j_call: TRBJ2-3; cdr3_nt: TGTGCCAGCAGCGGGGGGGGGTCTCTCACAGATACGCAGTATTTT; cdr3_aa: CASSGGGSLTDTQYF
clone_size: .; v_call: TRBV7-2; d_call: .; j_call: TRBJ2-5; cdr3_nt: TGTGCCAGCAGGCACGACTTTCAAGAGACCCAGTACTTC; cdr3_aa: CASRHDFQETQYF
clone_size: .; v_call: TRBV27; d_call: .; j_call: TRBJ1-1; cdr3_nt: TGTGCCGCGAGTGAGGGCGGAGGACGGAACACTGAAGCTTTCTTT; cdr3_aa: CAASEGGGRNTEAFF
clone_size: few; v_call: TRBV7-9; d_call: TRBD1; j_call: TRBJ1-1; cdr3_nt: TGTGCCAGCAGCTTAGAGGGGGCAGGGTGGGTCACTGAAGCTTTCTTT; cdr3_aa: CASSLEGAGWVTEAFF
clone_size: few; v_call: TRBV2; d_call: .; j_call: TRBJ1-1; cdr3_nt: TGTGCCAGCAGTGAGACACGGATGAACACTGAAGCTTTCTTT; cdr3_aa: CASSETRMNTEAFF
clone_size: .; v_call: TRBV19; d_call: TRBD1; j_call: TRBJ1-5; cdr3_nt: TGTGCCAGTAGTATAGGGCCAGGGGACAGGACTAATCAGCCCCAGCATTTT; cdr3_aa: CASSIGPGDRTNQPQHF
clone_size: few; v_call: TRBV28; d_call: TRBD1; j_call: TRBJ1-2; cdr3_nt: TGTGCCATCCAGGGGGCAGGTGGCTACACCTTC; cdr3_aa: CAIQGAGGYTF
clone_size: .; v_call: TRBV7-2; d_call: .; j_call: TRBJ1-1; cdr3_nt: TGTGCCAGCAGCAGTCAGGCGGGTTCTGAAGCTTTCTTT; cdr3_aa: CASSSQAGSEAFF
clone_size: few; v_call: TRBV27; d_call: TRBD2; j_call: TRBJ2-1; cdr3_nt: TGTGCCAGCAGTTTAGGGGGACTAGCGGCTTCCTACAATGAGCAGTTCTTC; cdr3_aa: CASSLGGLAASYNEQFF
clone_size: .; v_call: TRBV7-9; d_call: TRBD1; j_call: TRBJ1-4; cdr3_nt: TGTGCCAGCAGCTTAGAGGGACAGGGGGCTAATGAAAAACTGTTTTTT; cdr3_aa: CASSLEGQGANEKLFF
clone_size: few; v_call: TRBV14; d_call: TRBD2; j_call: TRBJ2-7; cdr3_nt: TGTGCCAGCAGCCAAGAGGGCTCCCTAGCGGGAGATAACGAGCAGTACTTC; cdr3_aa: CASSQEGSLAGDNEQYF
clone_size: .; v_call: TRBV6-1; d_call: TRBD2; j_call: TRBJ2-5; cdr3_nt: TGTGCCAGCAGCGGACTAGTAATAGAGACCCAGTACTTC; cdr3_aa: CASSGLVIETQYF
clone_size: few; v_call: TRBV19; d_call: .; j_call: TRBJ2-1; cdr3_nt: TGTGCCAGTAGTATTGTGGACACCTCCTACAATGAGCAGTTCTTC; cdr3_aa: CASSIVDTSYNEQFF
clone_size: .; v_call: TRBV2; d_call: .; j_call: TRBJ1-2; cdr3_nt: TGTGCCAGCAGTTTGGCGGGCTATGGCTACACCTTC; cdr3_aa: CASSLAGYGYTF
clone_size: .; v_call: TRBV6-6; d_call: TRBD1; j_call: TRBJ1-1; cdr3_nt: TGTGCCAGCAGTCGACAGGGCGAAGCTTTCTTT; cdr3_aa: CASSRQGEAFF